This T cell receptor beta chain was identified in a study of cytotoxic CD8 clonotypes in ibrutinib-treated CLL. About the research overall: Partial responses numbered approximately 24 and complete responses 2; after a median about 72 months, roughly 15 stayed remitted and roughly twelve progressed. On average, over 90,000 productive rearrangements and around 260,000 productive templates per sample.

Study-wide points: For progressing versus sustained-remission patients, sampling times were not the same. Baseline values of clonality outstripped age-matched healthy donors and followed circulating CD8+ T-cell counts.

Repertoires were generated with immunoSEQ multiplex PCR, while TCRdb's copy carries only in-frame clones and drops some. The sample lists fewer than 45,000 clones, about two thirds occurring once. Germline V gene lookup returns CDR1 SEHNR and CDR2 FQNEAQ (reference sequence). The CDR3 length is 12 residues. Trimming removed 6 bases from V and 10 bases from J, with 13 bases in between. As to this clone: What it binds is unknown.

This sequence originates from a human donor with chronic lymphocytic leukemia. Sequencing used PBMCs, obtained at disease progression, from a patient treated with ibrutinib. This chain connects TRBV7-9 to TRBJ2-1; D is unclear. CDR3: CASRFLEPEQFF. CDR3 sequence (DNA): TGTGCCAGCAGGTTTTTAGAGCCCGAGCAGTTCTTC. The full variable domain, with the rest looked up from reference TRBV7-9 and TRBJ2-1, is DTGVSQNPRHKITKRGQNVTFRCDPISEHNRLYWYRQTLGQGPEFLTYFQNEAQLEKSRLLSDRFSAERPKGSFSTLEIQRTEQGDSAMYLCASRFLEPEQFFGPGTRLTVL.